A single T cell receptor (beta chain) is shown here with its context. In its sample, this clonotype was seen many times. No cognate antigen has been identified for it. Base qualities are missing; no much larger clone stands one base away. This sample is drawn from a study of T cells in Graves' hyperthyroidism and ophthalmopathy (dated by TCRdb to 2018 to 2020). In the study overall: To identify TCR V-J signatures that set the groups apart, the researchers used a discovery cohort of about a hundred patients, made up of 40 to 45 with Graves' ophthalmopathy and about 60 with stable Graves' hyperthyroidism. According to the paper, TCR Vbeta CDR3 sequencing was carried out on 135 peripheral blood samples, which came from about 45 ophthalmopathy, 80 or so hyperthyroidism and 17 progressor patients. In roughly six Graves' hyperthyroidism patients, the study also compared T-cell repertoires from thyroid tissue with T-cell repertoires from blood. After blood sampling, hyperthyroidism patients were treated with methimazole at a starting dose of 30 mg daily, and ophthalmopathy patients were treated with high-dose intravenous methylprednisolone. The roughly 100 discovery patients were divided at random into training and test sets in a 7:3 ratio. An independent validation cohort of 18 to 20 hyperthyroidism patients and approximately 17 patients who later progressed to ophthalmopathy tested prospective prediction of ophthalmopathy. The investigation overall reported the following: In cross-validation, a model built on a 13 V-J signature told ophthalmopathy apart from stable hyperthyroidism with less than 90% sensitivity and roughly 83% specificity, and in testing the same model reached 80%/75%. In validation, progression to ophthalmopathy was predicted by the model with 70% to 71% sensitivity and around 75% specificity, a median of about 6.4 months before onset. Blood samples also contained most of the expanded thyroid clonotypes (frequency above 0.001), which suggests that blood repertoires may reflect thyroid immune responses. Sample size was not statistically predetermined, and investigators were not blinded to group allocation.

Including cysteine and phenylalanine, the CDR3 has 14 amino acids. Of all the DNA, just the CDR3 is kept, 42 bases in frame from base 1. From a lookup of the germline V gene, CDR1 and CDR2 are SGHRS and YFSETQ. The junction carries 10 bases between V and J, which are trimmed by 3 bases and 0 bases respectively. Patients with uncontrolled infections, other autoimmune diseases, pregnancy or lactation were excluded. Diagnoses were based on clinical symptoms, serum thyroxine and TRAb, thyroid ultrasound and orbital computed tomography. Total RNA was extracted with Trizol reagent, and quality was checked on an Agilent 2100 Bioanalyzer. The TCR beta CDR3 regions were amplified from the RNA transcripts. The first round of RT-PCR for the TCR CDR3 was performed with the HTBI primer set and the Qiagen OneStep RT-PCR kit. The libraries were constructed in a second round of multiplex PCR and then size-selected and purified. Paired-end sequencing of the libraries was performed with 100 bp reads on an Illumina HiSeq2000. The authors processed their data as follows. SOAPnuke was used to process the raw data, throwing out any read that contained adapters or uncalled bases, had a mean Phred below 15, or lacked an exact constant-primer or identifier match. COPE v1.2.5 was used to merge the high-quality paired reads, and each unique nucleotide sequence was defined as a clonotype. MiTCR v1.1 was used to align clonotypes to the IMGT TRBV, TRBD and TRBJ reference segments. The analysis was restricted to V-J combinations with a frequency above 0.0001, which together covered 99.2% of the repertoires. The TCS score was defined as F50 (clonal expansion) divided by E x V (chaos), with BLOSUM62-based TCRdist calculated between CDR3 peptides within each V-J. Welch's t-statistics and random forest reduced 514 V-J features to 13, which were used in a naive Bayes classifier (R e1071). The Morisita-Horn index was used to measure how similar the thyroid and blood repertoires were. Using fastp trimming at Q25 and MiXCR clonotype assembly, TCRdb reanalyzed the public sequencing data and kept in-frame beta chains. Each CDR3 protein appears once, grouped with its most common genes and DNA. TCRdb assigned the V and J calls; the authors' analysis was not used. In this sample the table shows 480,000 or so distinct CDR3 sequences, 46% of which occur a single time. 44% of the sample lies in the top ten.

The sequence is built from TRBV5-1 and TRBJ2-7; the D gene is perhaps TRBD1 or TRBD2, each of them matching over 6 bases. This TCR derives from an adult woman with Graves' disease, either hyperthyroidism or ophthalmopathy (not recorded which). The material sequenced was peripheral blood or thyroid tissue (not recorded which). The DNA sequence is as follows: TGCGCCAGCAGCTCGGGGGCTGGCTCCTACGAGCAGTACTTC. This yields the protein CASSSGAGSYEQYF.